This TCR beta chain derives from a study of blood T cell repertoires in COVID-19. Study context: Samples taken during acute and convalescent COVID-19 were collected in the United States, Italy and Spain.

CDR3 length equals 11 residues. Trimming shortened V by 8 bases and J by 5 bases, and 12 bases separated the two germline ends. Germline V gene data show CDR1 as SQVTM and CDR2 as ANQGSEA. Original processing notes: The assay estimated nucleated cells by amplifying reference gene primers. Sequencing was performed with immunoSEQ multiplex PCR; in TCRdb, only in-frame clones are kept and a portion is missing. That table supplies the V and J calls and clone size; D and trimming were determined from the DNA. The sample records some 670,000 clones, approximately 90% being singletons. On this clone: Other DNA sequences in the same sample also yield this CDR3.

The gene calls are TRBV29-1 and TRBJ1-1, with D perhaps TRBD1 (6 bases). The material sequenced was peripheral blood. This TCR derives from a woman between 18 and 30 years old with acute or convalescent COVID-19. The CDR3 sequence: CSSKGGTEAFF. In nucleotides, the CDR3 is TGCAGCTCTAAAGGGGGTACTGAAGCTTTCTTT.